Shown below are 17 T cell receptor beta chains from a single sample sequenced in a study of T cell changes during pregnancy in multiple sclerosis. Clones were read by immunoSEQ multiplex PCR, and TCRdb kept only the in-frame ones, dropping some. The sample consists of 90,000 to 120,000 clones, approximately 91% of them appearing once. The material was peripheral blood, obtained after pregnancy. The origin of the receptors is a female donor with multiple sclerosis, enrolled in a pregnancy study.

This rearrangement joins TRBV11-3 to TRBJ1-4; the D gene is possibly TRBD1 (6 bases). The CDR3 covers 17 residues. V gave up 0 bases and J gave up 7 bases, with 18 bases separating them. Germline CDR1 and CDR2: SGHNT and YENEEA. DNA of the CDR3: TGTGCCAGCAGCTTAGACATGGGGGCGGCGGCCGGTGAAAAACTGTTTTTT. Translating it yields CASSLDMGAAAGEKLFF.

The chain combines TRBV27 with TRBJ2-1, with TRBD2 matching over 9 bases. This CDR3 contains 14 residues. J lost 6 bases, V lost 3 bases, and 3 bases had no gene match. The germline V gene has CDR1 MNHEY and CDR2 SMNVEV (reference sequence). The CDR3 reads CASSFGLASNEQFF. The CDR3, as DNA: TGTGCCAGCAGTTTCGGACTAGCGTCCAATGAGCAGTTCTTC.

The V and J genes are TRBV14 and TRBJ2-5; D might be TRBD2 (5 bases). From germline, CDR1 is SGHDN and CDR2 FVKESK. This CDR3 is built from 14 residues. V gave up 4 bases and J gave up 5 bases, with 14 bases separating them. In DNA form, the CDR3 reads TGTGCCAGCAGCCGGACTTTCAAACGGGAGACCCAGTACTTC. Protein: CASSRTFKRETQYF.

This sequence joins TRBV7-3 and TRBJ2-5; unclear D gene. There are 13 residues in the CDR3. The V gene's germline CDR1 is SGHTA and CDR2 FQGTGA. Trimming pared 1 base from V and 5 bases from J, leaving 8 bases between. DNA for the CDR3: TGTGCCAGCAGCTTAAGTTTTCGGGAGACCCAGTACTTC. Translated: CASSLSFRETQYF.

J is TRBJ1-2 and V is TRBV30; no reliable D call. CDR3 length: 14 residues. Trimming shortened V by 0 bases and J by 0 bases, and 8 bases separated the two germline ends. The germline gives CDR1 GTSNPN, CDR2 SVGIG (reference sequence). Here the CDR3 DNA reads TGTGCCTGGAGTGTACTTCGGTCTAACTATGGCTACACCTTC. Translated: CAWSVLRSNYGYTF.

The V call is TRBV6-5, the J call TRBJ1-6; a weak D match, TRBD1 (5 bases). V lost 7 bases, J lost 8 bases, and 18 bases lay in between. Germline values: CDR1 MNHEY, CDR2 SVGAGI. This CDR3 is built from 15 residues. Here the CDR3 DNA reads TGTGCCAGCACCCTCGCGGGGGGTGGGGATTCACCCCTCCACTTT. Translation: CASTLAGGGDSPLHF.

The CDR3 DNA reads as TGTGCCAGCAGCTTGTTTGGTCAGGGGGCCAATCAGCCCCAGCATTTT. Protein: CASSLFGQGANQPQHF. The V and J genes are TRBV5-4 and TRBJ1-5, with 8 nucleotides matching TRBD1. V lost 1 base, J lost 3 bases, and 6 bases stayed unmatched. The CDR3 length is 16 residues. Germline values: CDR1 SGHNT, CDR2 YYREEE (reference sequence).

The gene calls are TRBV29-1 and TRBJ1-2; a possible D gene is TRBD1 (6 bases). The length of the CDR3 is 10 residues. In germline, CDR1 is SQVTM, CDR2 ANQGSEA. Between the trimmed V and J ends, which lost 8 bases and 6 bases, there was a span of 10 bases. The CDR3 loop is CSTRQDGYTF. CDR3 nucleotide sequence: TGCAGCACCCGACAGGATGGCTACACCTTC.

The chain employs TRBV10-3 and TRBJ1-1; 7 bases are shared with TRBD1. There are 14 residues in the CDR3. Per germline, CDR1 ENHRY and CDR2 SYGVKD. Trimming took 3 bases from V and 4 from J; bases not matched to a gene: 5. As DNA, the CDR3 is TGTGCCATCAGTGATAGAGCAGGGGGCACTGAAGCTTTCTTT. Translating it yields CAISDRAGGTEAFF.

The chain is built from TRBV6-6 and TRBJ2-7; D is uncertain. Trimming stripped 3 bases from V and 5 bases from J, with 11 bases between. Per germline, CDR1 MNHNY and CDR2 SVGAGI (reference sequence). This CDR3 region has 13 residues. CDR3 in DNA: TGTGCCAGCAGTTATTCCCTTGGGCACGAGCAGTACTTC. This encodes CASSYSLGHEQYF.

The sample holds a few counts of this clone. The chain is built from TRBV2 and TRBJ1-6; D unclear. This CDR3 contains 13 residues. V was clipped by 6 bases and J by 8 bases, with 11 bases between them. Germline-derived CDR1 and CDR2 are SNHLY and FYNNEI. CDR3 sequence (DNA): TGTGCCAGCAGCCAGCGTGCGGATTCACCCCTCCACTTT. Translation: CASSQRADSPLHF.

DNA for the CDR3: TGTGCCAGCTCAGTAGGACAGGGGGATCTGGGACCCCTCCACTTT. It translates to CASSVGQGDLGPLHF. This chain joins TRBV18 and TRBJ1-6, with 10 bases fitting TRBD1. CDR1 and CDR2 from the germline V gene are KGHSH and LQKENI. The V gene end was trimmed by 5 bases and the J gene end by 12 bases; junction bases not matched to a gene: 10. The CDR3 has 15 residues.

The V and J genes are TRBV10-3 and TRBJ1-1; 8 bases map to TRBD1. Germline CDR1 reads ENHRY; CDR2 reads SYGVKD. With 8 bases clipped from V and 5 bases from J, the junction kept 7 bases outside the gene matches. The CDR3 has 13 amino acids. The chain's CDR3 is CAIGTGLRTEAFF. The CDR3 coding sequence is TGTGCCATCGGGACAGGTTTGAGGACTGAAGCTTTCTTT.

V gene TRBV7-8 combines with J gene TRBJ2-1; D call uncertain. Trimming removed 4 bases at V and 0 bases at J, with 7 bases between. There are 14 residues in the CDR3. Germline V gene lookup returns CDR1 SGHVS and CDR2 FQNEAQ. The CDR3 sequence is CASSSSISYNEQFF. The CDR3 coding sequence is TGTGCCAGCAGCTCCAGTATCTCCTACAATGAGCAGTTCTTC.

V gene TRBV6-1 combines with J gene TRBJ2-7; TRBD1 is a possible D gene (5 bases). V was clipped by 5 bases and J by 0 bases, with 14 bases between them. The germline gives CDR1 MNHNS, CDR2 SASEGT. The CDR3 spans 15 residues. As DNA, the CDR3 is TGTGCCAGCAGTTGGGGCAGAACGCCCTCCTACGAGCAGTACTTC. It specifies CASSWGRTPSYEQYF.

The chain recombines TRBV11-2 with TRBJ1-2, with D hard to call. Germline assignment: CDR1 SGHAT and CDR2 FQNNGV. V shed 5 bases and J shed 3 bases, with 13 bases lying between them. This CDR3 is built from 14 residues. CDR3 nucleotide sequence: TGTGCCAGCAGCCCCACAGCAACCTACTATGGCTACACCTTC. As protein: CASSPTATYYGYTF.

This chain joins TRBV15 and TRBJ2-5; a possible D gene is TRBD2 (6 bases). Germline CDR1 and CDR2: LNHNV and YYDKDF (reference sequence). This CDR3 has 15 amino acids. Trimming removed 0 bases from V and 1 base from J, with 9 bases in between. This CDR3 is CATSRDLAAQETQYF. DNA for the CDR3: TGTGCCACCAGCAGAGATTTAGCGGCCCAAGAGACCCAGTACTTC.